Listed below are T cell receptor beta chains from one sample, sequenced in a study of early T cells in non-severe SARS-CoV-2 infection. Each CDR3 protein is one row after TCRdb ran MiXCR on the 5' RACE reads. The sample has approximately 50,000 distinct CDR3 sequences, over 7.5% seen once; the top ten hold roughly 8.3%. Specimen: whole blood. All receptors derive from an adult who was a healthcare worker with PCR-confirmed SARS-CoV-2 infection or an uninfected control (not recorded which). Each CDR3 is given with its conserved first and last residue. Each record gives: CDR3 DNA, CDR3 protein, J gene, D gene, clone size, V gene. A D gene is named only where the DNA matches it firmly. The size entry is marked missing in some rows and otherwise reads once, few, many or a size class.

CDR3 DNA: TGTGCCAGCAGCCCACGGGACAGGGGGACTGAAGCTTTCTTT; CDR3 protein: CASSPRDRGTEAFF; J gene: TRBJ1-1; D gene: TRBD1; clone size: many; V gene: TRBV11-2
CDR3 DNA: TGTGCCAGCAGTTACCCCGGACTAGTTGAGCAGTTCTTC; CDR3 protein: CASSYPGLVEQFF; J gene: TRBJ2-1; D gene: TRBD2; clone size: many; V gene: TRBV6-5
CDR3 DNA: TGTGCCAGCAGCTTAGGCTTGGGACAGGGCTGGAACGAGCAGTACTTC; CDR3 protein: CASSLGLGQGWNEQYF; J gene: TRBJ2-7; D gene: TRBD1; clone size: NA; V gene: TRBV7-6
CDR3 DNA: TGTGCCAGCAGGATAAGTACGACGGGTGGAAACACCATATATTTT; CDR3 protein: CASRISTTGGNTIYF; J gene: TRBJ1-3; D gene: NA; clone size: NA; V gene: TRBV6-5
CDR3 DNA: TGCGCCAGCAGCCCGGCTAACAGGAACACTGAAGCTTTCTTT; CDR3 protein: CASSPANRNTEAFF; J gene: TRBJ1-1; D gene: NA; clone size: few; V gene: TRBV5-1
CDR3 DNA: TGTGCCAGCAGTTGGACTGACTCCACAGATACGCAGTATTTT; CDR3 protein: CASSWTDSTDTQYF; J gene: TRBJ2-3; D gene: NA; clone size: many; V gene: TRBV12-3/TRBV12-4
CDR3 DNA: TGTGCCAGCAGTTTATGGGGTGGATCTGGAGTCGGGGCTAGCTCCTACGAGCAGTACTTC; CDR3 protein: CASSLWGGSGVGASSYEQYF; J gene: TRBJ2-7; D gene: NA; clone size: NA; V gene: TRBV28
CDR3 DNA: TGTGCCAGCAGCGTAGGTTATAGCACAGATACGCAGTATTTT; CDR3 protein: CASSVGYSTDTQYF; J gene: TRBJ2-3; D gene: NA; clone size: few; V gene: TRBV9
CDR3 DNA: TGTGCCAACACGCTACAGGGGTTGCACACTGAAGCTTTCTTT; CDR3 protein: CANTLQGLHTEAFF; J gene: TRBJ1-1; D gene: NA; clone size: few; V gene: TRBV21-1
CDR3 DNA: TGTGCCAGCAGTTTATCGAAGGAACCAAACACTGAAGCTTTCTTT; CDR3 protein: CASSLSKEPNTEAFF; J gene: TRBJ1-1; D gene: NA; clone size: few; V gene: TRBV27
CDR3 DNA: TGTGCCAGCAGTACAGGACAGGGTTATTCACCCCTCCACTTT; CDR3 protein: CASSTGQGYSPLHF; J gene: TRBJ1-6; D gene: TRBD1; clone size: NA; V gene: TRBV28
CDR3 DNA: TGTGCCAGCGGCTTGCGCTTGAACACTGAAGCTTTCTTT; CDR3 protein: CASGLRLNTEAFF; J gene: TRBJ1-1; D gene: NA; clone size: NA; V gene: TRBV5-8
CDR3 DNA: TGTGCCAGCAGCCCGGACATCAGCTCTGGAAACACCATATATTTT; CDR3 protein: CASSPDISSGNTIYF; J gene: TRBJ1-3; D gene: NA; clone size: few; V gene: TRBV5-4
CDR3 DNA: TGTGCCAGCACCTCACGCGGAGGGCAAGAGACCCAGTACTTC; CDR3 protein: CASTSRGGQETQYF; J gene: TRBJ2-5; D gene: NA; clone size: few; V gene: TRBV11-1
CDR3 DNA: TGCGCCAGCAGCTTGAGGAGCGGGAGGGCCGATACGCAGTATTTT; CDR3 protein: CASSLRSGRADTQYF; J gene: TRBJ2-3; D gene: TRBD2; clone size: NA; V gene: TRBV5-1
CDR3 DNA: TGTGCCAGCAGCCAAGGGTGGACTAGCGGGAGGAATGAGCAGTTCTTC; CDR3 protein: CASSQGWTSGRNEQFF; J gene: TRBJ2-1; D gene: TRBD2; clone size: many; V gene: TRBV14
CDR3 DNA: TGTGCCAGCAGTTACCCAACTGAAGCTTTCTTT; CDR3 protein: CASSYPTEAFF; J gene: TRBJ1-1; D gene: NA; clone size: NA; V gene: TRBV6-2/TRBV6-3
CDR3 DNA: TGTGCCAGCAGCAACCAGGTTAACTATGGCTACACCTTC; CDR3 protein: CASSNQVNYGYTF; J gene: TRBJ1-2; D gene: NA; clone size: many; V gene: TRBV5-5
CDR3 DNA: TGTGCCAGCAGTCCCACCGGGGGTGGGGCCCCTCTCTCTGGAAACACCATATATTTT; CDR3 protein: CASSPTGGGAPLSGNTIYF; J gene: TRBJ1-3; D gene: NA; clone size: NA; V gene: TRBV7-9
CDR3 DNA: TGCAGCGCCGAGACAGGGAATGGCTACACCTTC; CDR3 protein: CSAETGNGYTF; J gene: TRBJ1-2; D gene: TRBD1; clone size: NA; V gene: TRBV29-1
CDR3 DNA: TGTGCCAGCAGTTACATGAAAGGGAGCTCTGGAAACACCATATATTTT; CDR3 protein: CASSYMKGSSGNTIYF; J gene: TRBJ1-3; D gene: NA; clone size: many; V gene: TRBV6-6
CDR3 DNA: TGCGCCAGCAGCCAACAGAGCGGGAGGTTTGACAATGAGCAGTTCTTC; CDR3 protein: CASSQQSGRFDNEQFF; J gene: TRBJ2-1; D gene: TRBD2; clone size: many; V gene: TRBV4-1
CDR3 DNA: TGTGCCAGCAGTTCCCCGGCCCCCGGTACGCAGTATTTT; CDR3 protein: CASSSPAPGTQYF; J gene: TRBJ2-3; D gene: NA; clone size: many; V gene: TRBV27
CDR3 DNA: TGTGCCAGCAGCCCCGGGACAGGGCCGACGCCAGGAAAACTGTTTTTT; CDR3 protein: CASSPGTGPTPGKLFF; J gene: TRBJ1-4; D gene: TRBD1; clone size: many; V gene: TRBV11-2
CDR3 DNA: TGTGCCAGCAGCGACGGGACAGGGGGCCGCGAGCAGTACTTC; CDR3 protein: CASSDGTGGREQYF; J gene: TRBJ2-7; D gene: TRBD1; clone size: few; V gene: TRBV7-9
CDR3 DNA: TGTGCCAGCCGTCGGGCGGGCCCCGATGGCTACACCTTC; CDR3 protein: CASRRAGPDGYTF; J gene: TRBJ1-2; D gene: NA; clone size: NA; V gene: TRBV7-6
CDR3 DNA: TGCACCGGCCGGGATAACTACGAGCAGTACTTC; CDR3 protein: CTGRDNYEQYF; J gene: TRBJ2-7; D gene: NA; clone size: few; V gene: TRBV20-1
CDR3 DNA: TGTGCCAGCATGGGCAATGAGCAGTTCTTC; CDR3 protein: CASMGNEQFF; J gene: TRBJ2-1; D gene: NA; clone size: few; V gene: TRBV2
CDR3 DNA: TGTGCCATCAGCCCCCGCGAGGGAGACAATGAGCAGTTCTTC; CDR3 protein: CAISPREGDNEQFF; J gene: TRBJ2-1; D gene: NA; clone size: many; V gene: TRBV10-3
CDR3 DNA: TGCAGCGTTGGGACTAGCGGGAGCTACGAGCAGTACTTC; CDR3 protein: CSVGTSGSYEQYF; J gene: TRBJ2-7; D gene: TRBD2; clone size: few; V gene: TRBV29-1
CDR3 DNA: TGCAGTGCTAGAGATTGGGGCAGACAAGAGACCCAGTACTTC; CDR3 protein: CSARDWGRQETQYF; J gene: TRBJ2-5; D gene: NA; clone size: many; V gene: TRBV20-1
CDR3 DNA: TGTGCCAGCAGCTTTTACGGGGCCTCAGCCTACGAGCAGTACTTC; CDR3 protein: CASSFYGASAYEQYF; J gene: TRBJ2-7; D gene: NA; clone size: NA; V gene: TRBV7-2